The present entry profiles one TCR beta chain with its context. Its target is not known. The sample is drawn from a study of cytomegalovirus exposure and HLA in healthy donors. Study overall: Under 90% of more than 300 genotyped donors fell in the Caucasian-associated ancestry cluster.

Study-wide points: A link between a missense DCLRE1C variant and TCR beta V- and J-gene trimming emerged from a later analysis. A prior analysis recorded that most TCR beta V segments were productive about 87% or about 30% of the time. Versus the approximately 700-donor mean, an Asian-associated ancestry cluster reportedly showed fewer N-insertions in a later analysis.

The PCR contained 60 Vbeta and 13 Jbeta primers. Assay used: immunoSEQ multiplex PCR; TCRdb lists only in-frame clones, some missing. The sample has some 190,000 clones, just under 75% seen once; the top ten hold approximately 3.1%. Germline CDR1 is MGHDK and CDR2 is SYGVNS. V lost 8 bases to trimming and J lost 2 bases, with 13 bases between them. This CDR3 has 13 residues. Material: PBMCs. The origin of this receptor is a woman aged 25 to 39 in good health and CMV-seropositive. This chain joins TRBV25-1 and TRBJ2-7; unclear D gene. The CDR3 protein is CASSHPTAYEQYF. In nucleotides, the CDR3 is TGTGCCAGCTCGCATCCTACTGCCTACGAGCAGTACTTC.